The 24 T cell receptor beta chains below were found in one sample sequenced in a study of cytotoxic CD8 clonotypes in ibrutinib-treated CLL. Repertoires were generated with immunoSEQ multiplex PCR, while TCRdb's copy carries only in-frame clones and drops some. The profile covers just over 45,000 clones, with 60% to 75% appearing a single time and about 13% taken by the ten largest. Material: PBMCs, obtained after 12 months of ibrutinib treatment. These receptors all come from a human donor with chronic lymphocytic leukemia.

The V gene is TRBV9, the J gene TRBJ1-1; no firm D call. V shed 0 bases and J shed 1 base, with 4 bases lying between them. The CDR3 consists of 13 residues. CDR1 and CDR2 (germline): SGDLS, YYNGEE. CDR3 sequence: CASSVDWNTEAFF. The CDR3 coding sequence is TGTGCCAGCAGCGTAGACTGGAACACTGAAGCTTTCTTT.

This clone was seen only a few times. The chain recombines TRBV7-3 with TRBJ2-3; a possible D gene is TRBD2 (5 bases). Germline V CDR1 and CDR2: SGHTA, FQGTGA. V lost 4 bases, J lost 2 bases, and 10 bases lay in between. The CDR3 extends over 14 amino acids. This chain's CDR3 is CASSWTPSTDTQYF. CDR3 coding DNA: TGTGCCAGCAGCTGGACTCCTTCCACAGATACGCAGTATTTT.

V gene TRBV5-4 combines with J gene TRBJ2-2; 10 positions match TRBD1. The CDR3 runs to 16 residues. Germline assignment: CDR1 SGHNT and CDR2 YYREEE (reference sequence). V was pared by 0 bases and J by 5 bases, with 4 bases of the junction left unmatched. CDR3 in amino acids: CASSLGTGGATGELFF. DNA of the CDR3: TGTGCCAGCAGCTTGGGGACAGGGGGTGCTACCGGGGAGCTGTTTTTT.

This clone was seen more than once but under ten times. The gene calls are TRBV19 and TRBJ2-7; no firm D call. V was pared by 0 bases and J by 1 base, with 7 bases between. Germline lookup yields CDR1 LNHDA and CDR2 SQIVND (reference sequence). The CDR3 is 14 residues long. The CDR3 reads CASSIELRSYEQYF. CDR3 sequence (DNA): TGTGCCAGTAGTATAGAGCTCAGGTCCTACGAGCAGTACTTC. The variable domain in full, with the rest retrieved from reference TRBV19 and TRBJ2-7, is DGGITQSPKYLFRKEGQNVTLSCEQNLNHDAMYWYRQDPGQGLRLIYYSQIVNDFQKGDIAEGYSVSREKKESFPLTVTSAQKNPTAFYLCASSIELRSYEQYFGPGTRLTVT.

The V gene is TRBV27, the J gene TRBJ2-1; 9 nucleotides line up with TRBD1. With 5 bases clipped from V and 5 bases from J, the junction kept 10 bases outside the gene matches. Germline assignment: CDR1 MNHEY and CDR2 SMNVEV (reference sequence). This CDR3 is 16 amino acids long. The CDR3 DNA is TGTGCCAGCAGTGGGCTACAGGGGGCATTTCACAATGAGCAGTTCTTC. Translating it yields CASSGLQGAFHNEQFF.

Regarding this clone: An end of the junction does not agree with germline; a read error may underlie this. The chain has TRBV7-9 and TRBJ2-6; D remains ambiguous. Germline lookup yields CDR1 SEHNR and CDR2 FQNEAQ (reference sequence). This CDR3 spans 18 amino acids. Here the CDR3 DNA reads TGTGCCAGCAGCCACAAACTAACCATGACAAAGTCGGGCCAACGTCCTGACTTC. It is translated as CASSHKLTMTKSGQRPDF.

The chain is built from TRBV7-6 and TRBJ1-3; perhaps TRBD1 as D (6 bases). V lost 0 bases, J lost 0 bases, and 9 bases lay in between. Germline loops: CDR1 SGHVS, CDR2 FNYEAQ. The CDR3 extends over 16 amino acids. CDR3 coding DNA: TGTGCCAGCAGCTTAGCTACAGGGACCTCTGGAAACACCATATATTTT. Its protein product is CASSLATGTSGNTIYF.

The V gene is TRBV29-1, the J gene TRBJ1-2; TRBD1 aligns across 7 bases. In germline, CDR1 is SQVTM, CDR2 ANQGSEA. Germline trimming cut 0 bases from V and 3 bases from J; bases unmatched to any gene: 13. The CDR3 spans 17 residues. As DNA, the CDR3 is TGCAGCGTTGAAGAATGGGTCGGGACAGAGTTAGACTATGGCTACACCTTC. It specifies CSVEEWVGTELDYGYTF.

The V call is TRBV30, the J call TRBJ1-2; D possibly corresponds to TRBD1 (5 bases). The CDR3 has 14 amino acids. V was shortened by 3 bases and J by 4 bases, with 15 bases between the two germline ends. The germline V gene has CDR1 GTSNPN and CDR2 SVGIG (reference sequence). This CDR3 reads CAWRLFGGSYGYTF. DNA for the CDR3: TGTGCCTGGAGGTTATTTGGGGGAAGCTATGGCTACACCTTC.

V and J are TRBV18 and TRBJ2-7; 13 bases are a match to TRBD2. V was pared by 6 bases and J by 5 bases, with 7 bases of the junction left unmatched. Germline V gene sequence: CDR1 KGHSH, CDR2 LQKENI. The CDR3 consists of 15 residues. As DNA, the CDR3 is TGTGCCAGCTCCGGACTAGCGGGGGAGGGACACGAGCAGTACTTC. Its protein product is CASSGLAGEGHEQYF.

This clone has more than one count but fewer than ten. This sequence joins TRBV27 and TRBJ2-1, with D unclear. The germline CDR1 and CDR2 sequences are MNHEY and SMNVEV (reference sequence). Trimming stripped 6 bases from V and 7 bases from J, with 13 bases between. The CDR3 length is 13 residues. The CDR3 DNA follows: TGTGCCAGCAGCCTCGGTAGGTGGAATGAGCAGTTCTTC. This encodes CASSLGRWNEQFF.

J is TRBJ2-3 and V is TRBV6-5; no definite D call. Germline CDR1 MNHEY, CDR2 SVGAGI. This CDR3 is 16 amino acids long. Trimming cost V 0 bases and J 0 bases, with 10 bases left between them. CDR3 nucleotides: TGTGCCAGCAGTTACTCGTCAGGCTCTAGCACAGATACGCAGTATTTT. Translation: CASSYSSGSSTDTQYF.

The genes are TRBV7-8 and TRBJ1-5; D possibly corresponds to TRBD1 (6 bases). The length of the CDR3 is 16 residues. Germline V CDR1 and CDR2: SGHVS, FQNEAQ. The V and J ends lost 5 bases and 5 bases respectively, with 19 bases between them. CDR3 in amino acids: CASSPIGTILYQPQHF. The CDR3 DNA is TGTGCCAGCAGCCCAATAGGGACAATCCTTTATCAGCCCCAGCATTTT.

The chain combines TRBV27 with TRBJ1-1; D is undetermined. V was clipped by 1 base and J by 2 bases, with 5 bases between them. Germline-derived CDR1 and CDR2 are MNHEY and SMNVEV (reference sequence). The CDR3 has 13 amino acids. The CDR3 DNA follows: TGTGCCAGCAGTTTATTTGCAAACACTGAAGCTTTCTTT. Translated: CASSLFANTEAFF.

The J gene is TRBJ2-2, the V gene TRBV19, with 10 positions matching TRBD1. With V trimmed by 4 bases and J by 3 bases, 2 bases remained unmatched. The germline CDR1 and CDR2 sequences are LNHDA and SQIVND (reference sequence). The CDR3 consists of 15 residues. The CDR3, as DNA: TGTGCCAGTAGTACAGGGACAGGGGACACCGGGGAGCTGTTTTTT. Translated, it gives CASSTGTGDTGELFF.

The chain recombines TRBV5-4 with TRBJ2-7, with a possible D match to TRBD2 (6 bases). Germline-derived CDR1 and CDR2 are SGHNT and YYREEE (reference sequence). Between the trimmed V and J ends, which lost 7 bases and 0 bases, there was a span of 17 bases. The CDR3 is 15 amino acids. The CDR3 spells CASGSGDFSSYEQYF. The CDR3 DNA reads as TGTGCCAGCGGATCGGGGGACTTTAGCTCCTACGAGCAGTACTTC.

The chain combines TRBV7-2 with TRBJ1-1; D not certain. CDR3 length: 15 residues. Trimming removed 5 bases from V and 1 base from J, with 14 bases in between. Germline V gene data show CDR1 as SGHTA and CDR2 as FQGNSA. CDR3 loop: CASSRLNQWNTEAFF. The DNA for the CDR3 is TGTGCCAGCAGCCGCTTAAATCAATGGAACACTGAAGCTTTCTTT.

The CDR3 region is CASSQLQGQNEKLFF. The CDR3 DNA sequence: TGCGCCAGCAGCCAATTACAGGGGCAAAATGAAAAACTGTTTTTT. This chain links TRBV4-1 with TRBJ1-4, with 7 bases aligning to TRBD1. CDR3 size: 15 residues. Germline V gene data show CDR1 as MGHRA and CDR2 as YSYEKL. V lost 2 bases and J lost 5; bases outside the gene matches: 5.

V usage is TRBV18 and J usage is TRBJ2-3; D is ambiguous. V lost 4 bases, J lost 4 bases, and 12 bases lay in between. This CDR3 region has 14 residues. Germline V gene lookup returns CDR1 KGHSH and CDR2 LQKENI. CDR3 protein: CASSLMPPADTQYF. CDR3 nucleotides: TGTGCCAGCTCACTCATGCCCCCCGCAGATACGCAGTATTTT.

This clone was picked up a small number of times. The chain combines TRBV5-1 with TRBJ2-7, with D maybe TRBD2 (5 bases). Germline V CDR1 and CDR2: SGHRS, YFSETQ. This CDR3 contains 12 residues. V lost 0 bases to trimming and J lost 7 bases, with 8 bases between them. The CDR3 nucleotides are TGCGCCAGCAGCTTGGCTTCGGGGGAGCAGTACTTC. This encodes CASSLASGEQYF.

J is TRBJ1-5 and V is TRBV6-1; 7 nucleotides match TRBD1. The junction had 3 bases not matched to a gene; V was cut back by 2 bases and J by 2 bases. CDR1 and CDR2 from the germline V gene are MNHNS and SASEGT. The CDR3 has 15 amino acids. CDR3 in amino acids: CASSEFGQGNQPQHF. The DNA for the CDR3 is TGTGCCAGCAGTGAATTCGGACAGGGCAATCAGCCCCAGCATTTT.

J is TRBJ1-1 and V is TRBV5-1; unclear D gene. The CDR3 extends over 13 amino acids. V lost 5 bases, J lost 8 bases, and 16 bases lay in between. Germline V lookup: CDR1 SGHRS, CDR2 YFSETQ. The CDR3 bases are TGCGCCAGCAGTTTCACATATCCTGGGGAAGCTTTCTTT. Encoded protein: CASSFTYPGEAFF.

The gene calls are TRBV7-9 and TRBJ1-2; weak D call: TRBD1 (6 bases). The CDR3 totals 11 residues. From germline, CDR1 is SEHNR and CDR2 FQNEAQ (reference sequence). The V end lost 3 bases, the J end lost 13 bases, and 12 bases lay between the germline ends. CDR3 region: CASSFTQGSTF. The DNA for the CDR3 is TGTGCCAGCAGCTTCACACAGGGTTCCACCTTC.

The chain uses TRBV28 and TRBJ2-7; D possibly corresponds to TRBD2 (5 bases). Germline V gene data show CDR1 as MDHEN and CDR2 as SYDVKM. The V and J ends lost 7 bases and 3 bases respectively, with 13 bases between them. The CDR3 spans 13 residues. The CDR3 spells CASTGETVYEQYF. The DNA of the CDR3 is TGTGCCAGCACCGGGGAAACGGTCTACGAGCAGTACTTC.